This TCR beta chain was sequenced for a study of T cells in Graves' hyperthyroidism and ophthalmopathy. General study results and limits: Prediction of ophthalmopathy progression came a median around 6.5 months pre-onset.

This clonotype was counted ten times or more. Its specificity is unknown. RNA transcripts provided the source from which TCR beta CDR3 regions were amplified. A first-round RT-PCR of the TCR CDR3 used the HTBI primer set. TCRdb ran MiXCR on the multiplex PCR reads and lists one entry per CDR3 protein. There are approximately 570,000 distinct CDR3 sequences in the sample; roughly 21% occur only once, and roughly 44% lies in the top ten. V dropped 3 bases and J dropped 0; count of bases not matched to a gene: 7. This CDR3 contains 16 residues. CDR1 and CDR2 from the germline V gene are SGHRS and YFSETQ. The sequence derives from a man aged 40-55 years with Graves' ophthalmopathy. The sample was blood. V and J are TRBV5-1 and TRBJ2-3, with 7 bases fitting TRBD1. The CDR3 nucleotides read TGCGCCAGCAGCTCGCGGACAGGAACTAGCACAGATACGCAGTATTTT. Encoded protein: CASSSRTGTSTDTQYF.